Listed below are T cell receptor beta chains from one sample, sequenced in a study of T cell clonotyping in hematopoietic cell transplantation. Repertoires were generated with immunoSEQ multiplex PCR, while TCRdb's copy carries only in-frame clones and drops some. The sample has 7,000 or so clones, about 89% seen once. The source material was PBMCs, sampled 30 days after allogeneic stem cell transplant. These receptors originate from a female patient aged 50-60 years who had an allogeneic stem cell transplant from an unrelated donor, so the T cells may come from the graft donor. Some clones in this sample may be carry-over from other donors' samples. The CDR3 runs from the conserved cysteine through the conserved F or W. The order of the fields is D gene, J gene, V gene, clone size, CDR3 DNA, CDR3 protein. A D gene is named only where the DNA matches it firmly. Rows give clone size only sometimes, using once, few, many, or a class for an expanded clone.

>.|TRBJ1-2|TRBV7-2|.
TGTGCCAGCAGCTTATTAGTTAACTATGGCTACACCTTC
CASSLLVNYGYTF
>.|TRBJ2-7|TRBV29-1|.
TGCAGCGTTGTCAAGGGACACGGATACGAGCAGTACTTC
CSVVKGHGYEQYF
>.|TRBJ2-3|TRBV2|once
TGTGCCAGCAGTTCCTCAATCGGACCCACGCGCGCAGATACGCAGTATTTT
CASSSSIGPTRADTQYF
>.|TRBJ1-5|TRBV30|.
TGTGCCTGGACGCGGCAGGGTGGGGGTTCCCAGCATTTT
CAWTRQGGGSQHF
>.|TRBJ1-4|TRBV6-6|.
TGTGCCAGCAGTTACGGCGGGGGGATTAATGAAAAACTGTTTTTT
CASSYGGGINEKLFF
>.|TRBJ2-1|TRBV19|.
TGTGCCAGTAGGACCCTCACTACCTACAATGAGCAGTTCTTC
CASRTLTTYNEQFF
>TRBD1|TRBJ1-1|TRBV5-6|once
TGTGCCAGCAGCGGGGACAGGGGGCGGCGTACTGAAGCTTTCTTT
CASSGDRGRRTEAFF
>.|TRBJ1-6|TRBV7-9|.
TGTGCCAGCAGCTTAGGGCAGGGGTTCTATAATTCACCCCTCCACTTT
CASSLGQGFYNSPLHF
>TRBD1|TRBJ1-5|TRBV6-6|.
TGTGCCAGCAGTCAGGGGGGGGCGCAGCCCCAGCATTTT
CASSQGGAQPQHF
>.|TRBJ2-7|TRBV28|.
TGTGCCAGCAGTTTATCGGGTTGGGGGGACTACGAGCAGTACTTC
CASSLSGWGDYEQYF
>.|TRBJ1-6|TRBV7-8|.
TGTGCCAGCAGCTGGGGATCGACCTCCTATAATTCACCCCTCCACTTT
CASSWGSTSYNSPLHF
>TRBD1|TRBJ2-7|TRBV27|.
TGTGCCAGCATGGGGACAGCCTACGAGCAGTACTTC
CASMGTAYEQYF
>.|TRBJ1-2|TRBV4-1|.
TGCGCCAGCAGCCCCCAGGACCAGGCTAACTATGGCTACACCTTC
CASSPQDQANYGYTF
>.|TRBJ2-2|TRBV7-3|.
TGTGCCAGCAGCTTTGGGTATGCCGGGGAGCTGTTTTTT
CASSFGYAGELFF
>.|TRBJ2-7|TRBV6-1|.
TGTGCCAGCAGTGAAGGGGGTTTTGGCTACGAGCAGTACTTC
CASSEGGFGYEQYF
>.|TRBJ1-5|TRBV6-1|.
TGTGCCAGCAGTGAAGGGGCAGGTTATCAGCCCCAGCATTTT
CASSEGAGYQPQHF
>.|TRBJ1-2|TRBV28|.
TGTGCCAGCAGTGGTGGTTTTCCCTATGGCTACACCTTC
CASSGGFPYGYTF
>.|TRBJ2-1|TRBV21-1|.
TGTGCCAGCAGCAAAGTGAGACTAGCGGGGGGCAATGAGCAGTTCTTC
CASSKVRLAGGNEQFF
>.|TRBJ1-1|TRBV5-1|.
TGCGCCAGCACGGAGGGTCTAGAAGCTTTCTTT
CASTEGLEAFF
>.|TRBJ1-2|TRBV10-3|few
TGTGCCATCAGTGAGGAGACCAGGGCGGCTAACTATGGCTACACCTTC
CAISEETRAANYGYTF
>TRBD2|TRBJ2-5|TRBV19|.
TGTGCCAGTAGTATAGCCTTGGCCTTTAGCGGGAGCGGAGAGACCCAGTACTTC
CASSIALAFSGSGETQYF
>TRBD1|TRBJ1-1|TRBV4-1|few
TGCGCCAGCAACCCACTCGGGGCAGGGGGCCCAAACACTGAAGCTTTCTTT
CASNPLGAGGPNTEAFF
>TRBD1|TRBJ1-2|TRBV11-2|.
TGTGCCAGCAGAGGACAGGGGGTACTGACTAACTATGGCTACACCTTC
CASRGQGVLTNYGYTF
>.|TRBJ2-4|TRBV4-2|.
TGTGCCAGCAGCCAAGAATTCACCGGTTCCAAAAACATTCAGTACTTC
CASSQEFTGSKNIQYF
>.|TRBJ2-7|TRBV25-1|few
TGTGCCAGCAGGGGTGTCTCCTACGAGCAGTACTTC
CASRGVSYEQYF
>TRBD1|TRBJ2-7|TRBV30|.
TGTGCCTGGAACGGAGGGACAGGGACTTACTACGAGCAGTACTTC
CAWNGGTGTYYEQYF
>TRBD1|TRBJ1-2|TRBV5-1|.
TGCGCCAGCAGCTTTGGCAGGGGGAATGGCTACACCTTC
CASSFGRGNGYTF
>TRBD1|TRBJ1-1|TRBV5-1|.
TGCGCCAGCAGCAAACGGGACAGGGGGGATTCGAACACTGAAGCTTTCTTT
CASSKRDRGDSNTEAFF
>.|TRBJ1-1|TRBV5-1|once
TGCGCCAGCAGCAGCCATCCCAAAGGGTCCCAGAACACTGAAGCTTTCTTT
CASSSHPKGSQNTEAFF
>.|TRBJ1-1|TRBV19|.
TGTGCCAGTAGTGTTCGGAACACTGAAGCTTTCTTT
CASSVRNTEAFF
>.|TRBJ2-5|TRBV5-1|.
TGCGCCAGCTACGGTGGAGGGCAGGGAAGGAAAGAGACCCAGTACTTC
CASYGGGQGRKETQYF
>TRBD1|TRBJ2-7|TRBV2|.
TGTGCCAGCAGTGTAACAGGGGACTACGAGCAGTACTTC
CASSVTGDYEQYF
>.|TRBJ1-2|TRBV13|.
TGTGCCAGCCGCGCGGGGGCCGGGGGAGGTGGCTACACCTTC
CASRAGAGGGGYTF
>TRBD1|TRBJ2-1|TRBV5-4|.
TGTGCCAGCACCGGGACAGGGTACACTGAGCAGTTCTTC
CASTGTGYTEQFF
>TRBD2|TRBJ2-1|TRBV5-4|.
TGTGCCAGCAGCTTGTCCGGCGGGAGAGGGGTCAATGAGCAGTTCTTC
CASSLSGGRGVNEQFF
>TRBD1|TRBJ1-2|TRBV11-2|.
TGTGCCAGCAGGACCGGGACAGCGGAACCTACTAACTATGGCTACACCTTC
CASRTGTAEPTNYGYTF
>TRBD1|TRBJ2-1|TRBV11-2|.
TGTGCCAGCACCTATGGGGGGACAGGGTCCAATGAGCAGTTCTTC
CASTYGGTGSNEQFF
>.|TRBJ2-1|TRBV6-1|.
TGTGCCAGCAGTGACTGGAGCTCCTACAATGAGCAGTTCTTC
CASSDWSSYNEQFF
>.|TRBJ2-2|TRBV5-4|.
TGTGCCAGCAGCTTGCAAGGATGGGGTGCCGGGGAGCTGTTTTTT
CASSLQGWGAGELFF
>TRBD1|TRBJ1-2|TRBV7-3|.
TGTGCCAGCAGCCCAACCGACAGGGCGGCAGGGATCTATGGCTACACCTTC
CASSPTDRAAGIYGYTF
>.|TRBJ2-7|TRBV5-4|.
TGTGCCAGCAGCTTGGAGGACCCGTACGAGCAGTACTTC
CASSLEDPYEQYF
>.|TRBJ1-5|TRBV28|few
TGTGCCAGCAGTGGTTGGGAGGGGGAGCCCCAGCATTTT
CASSGWEGEPQHF
>.|TRBJ1-1|TRBV5-6|.
TGTGCCAGCAGCTTGCGGGGGCACGGGTTTAGAACTGAAGCTTTCTTT
CASSLRGHGFRTEAFF
>TRBD2|TRBJ2-3|TRBV7-8|.
TGTGCCAGCAGCCCTCGACTAGCGGGGGGGCTCTCGACAGATACGCAGTATTTT
CASSPRLAGGLSTDTQYF
>.|TRBJ2-7|TRBV5-5|.
TGTGCCAGCAGCTTGGAGCAGGGGAACGAGCAGTACTTC
CASSLEQGNEQYF
>.|TRBJ2-7|TRBV10-2|.
TGCGCCAGCGGTTTCCGGTACTACGAGCAGTACTTC
CASGFRYYEQYF